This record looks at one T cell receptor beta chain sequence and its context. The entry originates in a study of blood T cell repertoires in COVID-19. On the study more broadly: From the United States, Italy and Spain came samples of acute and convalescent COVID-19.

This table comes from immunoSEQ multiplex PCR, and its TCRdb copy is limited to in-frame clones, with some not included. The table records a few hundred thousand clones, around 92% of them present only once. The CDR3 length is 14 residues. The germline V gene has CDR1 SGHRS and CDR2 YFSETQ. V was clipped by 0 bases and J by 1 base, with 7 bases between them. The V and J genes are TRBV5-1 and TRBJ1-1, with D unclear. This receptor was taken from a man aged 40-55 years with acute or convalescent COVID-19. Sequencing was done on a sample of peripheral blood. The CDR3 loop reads CASSLAQENTEAFF. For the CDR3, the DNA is TGCGCCAGCAGCTTGGCCCAGGAGAACACTGAAGCTTTCTTT. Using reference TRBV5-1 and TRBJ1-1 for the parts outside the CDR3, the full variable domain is KAGVTQTPRYLIKTRGQQVTLSCSPISGHRSVSWYQQTPGQGLQFLFEYFSETQRNKGNFPGRFSGRQFSNSRSEMNVSTLELGDSALYLCASSLAQENTEAFFGQGTRLTVV.